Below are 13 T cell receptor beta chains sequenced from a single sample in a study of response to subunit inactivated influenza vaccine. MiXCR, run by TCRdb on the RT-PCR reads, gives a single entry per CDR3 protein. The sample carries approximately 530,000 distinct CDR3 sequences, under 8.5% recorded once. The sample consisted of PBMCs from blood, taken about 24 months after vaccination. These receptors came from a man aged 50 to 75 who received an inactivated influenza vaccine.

In nucleotides, the CDR3 is TGTGCCAGCAGCTTAGCACTAGCGGGTCTAAGGGGAGAGACCCAGTACTTC. Its translation is CASSLALAGLRGETQYF. The chain uses TRBV7-2 and TRBJ2-5, with TRBD2 matching over 9 bases. The germline gives CDR1 SGHTA, CDR2 FQGNSA. V lost 0 bases to trimming and J lost 4 bases; unmatched junction nucleotides: 9. The CDR3 sequence is 17 residues long.

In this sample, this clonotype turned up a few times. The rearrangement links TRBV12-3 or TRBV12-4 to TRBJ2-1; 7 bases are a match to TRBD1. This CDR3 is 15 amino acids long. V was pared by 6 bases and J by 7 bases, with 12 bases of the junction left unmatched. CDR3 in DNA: TGTGCCAGCAGAGAGACAGGGAGTATGAGGAATGAGCAGTTCTTC. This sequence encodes CASRETGSMRNEQFF.

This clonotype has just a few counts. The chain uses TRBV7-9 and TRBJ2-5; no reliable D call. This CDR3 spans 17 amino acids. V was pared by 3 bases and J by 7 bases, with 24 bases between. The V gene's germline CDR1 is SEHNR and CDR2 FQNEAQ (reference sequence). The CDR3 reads CASSFSSDRPTEGTQYF. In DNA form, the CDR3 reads TGTGCCAGCAGCTTCAGTTCGGACCGACCCACCGAAGGGACCCAGTACTTC.

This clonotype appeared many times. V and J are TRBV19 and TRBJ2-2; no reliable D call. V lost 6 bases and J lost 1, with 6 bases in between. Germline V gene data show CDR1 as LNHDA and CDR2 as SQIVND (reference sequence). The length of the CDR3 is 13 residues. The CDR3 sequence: CASSSQNTGELFF. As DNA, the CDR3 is TGTGCCAGTAGCTCACAGAACACCGGGGAGCTGTTTTTT.

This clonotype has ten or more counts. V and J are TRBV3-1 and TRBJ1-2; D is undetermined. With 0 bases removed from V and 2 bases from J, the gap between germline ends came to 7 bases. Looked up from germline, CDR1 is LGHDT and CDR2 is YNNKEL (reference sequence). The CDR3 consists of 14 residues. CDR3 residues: CASSQESRNYGYTF. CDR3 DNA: TGTGCCAGCAGCCAAGAATCAAGAAACTATGGCTACACCTTC.

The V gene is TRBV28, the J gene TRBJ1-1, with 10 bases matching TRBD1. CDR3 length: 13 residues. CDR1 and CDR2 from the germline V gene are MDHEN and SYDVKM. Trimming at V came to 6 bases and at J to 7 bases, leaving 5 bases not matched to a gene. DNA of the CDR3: TGTGCCAGCAGGGACAGGGGGACAGATGAAGCTTTCTTT. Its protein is CASRDRGTDEAFF.

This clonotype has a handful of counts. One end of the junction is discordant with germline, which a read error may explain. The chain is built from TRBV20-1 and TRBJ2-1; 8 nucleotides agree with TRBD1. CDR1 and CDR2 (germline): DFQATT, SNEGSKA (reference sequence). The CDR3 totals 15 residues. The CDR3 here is CSAREDRGGYNEQFF. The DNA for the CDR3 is TGCAGCGCTAGAGAAGACAGGGGAGGCTACAATGAGCAGTTCTTC.

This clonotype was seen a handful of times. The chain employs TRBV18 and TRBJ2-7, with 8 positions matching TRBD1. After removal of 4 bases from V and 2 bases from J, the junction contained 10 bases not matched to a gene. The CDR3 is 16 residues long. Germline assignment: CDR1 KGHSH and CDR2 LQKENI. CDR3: CASSRTTGGTPYEQYF. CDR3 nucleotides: TGTGCCAGCTCACGGACCACAGGGGGGACGCCCTACGAGCAGTACTTC.

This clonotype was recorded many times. The CDR3 DNA follows: TGTGCCAGCAGTTCTAGGACTAGCGGGGGAAATAATGAGCAGTTCTTC. Amino acids: CASSSRTSGGNNEQFF. This chain uses TRBV6-5 with TRBJ2-1; 13 positions match TRBD2. The CDR3 extends over 16 amino acids. After removal of 4 bases from V and 7 bases from J, the junction contained 7 bases not matched to a gene. In germline, CDR1 is MNHEY, CDR2 SVGAGI.

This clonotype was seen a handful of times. CDR3 in DNA: TGTGCCAGCAGCCCTTCCGGGACAGGGTATCAGCCCCAGCATTTT. Protein product: CASSPSGTGYQPQHF. The chain is built from TRBV7-2 and TRBJ1-5; 9 bases match TRBD1. After removal of 5 bases from V and 5 bases from J, the junction contained 7 bases not matched to a gene. This CDR3 comprises 15 residues. Germline assignment: CDR1 SGHTA and CDR2 FQGNSA.

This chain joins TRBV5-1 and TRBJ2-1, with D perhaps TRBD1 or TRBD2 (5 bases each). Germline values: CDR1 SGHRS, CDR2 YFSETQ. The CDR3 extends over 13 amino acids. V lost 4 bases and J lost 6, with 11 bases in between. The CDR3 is CASSTPGSNEQFF. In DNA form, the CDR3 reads TGCGCCAGCAGCACGCCAGGGAGCAATGAGCAGTTCTTC.

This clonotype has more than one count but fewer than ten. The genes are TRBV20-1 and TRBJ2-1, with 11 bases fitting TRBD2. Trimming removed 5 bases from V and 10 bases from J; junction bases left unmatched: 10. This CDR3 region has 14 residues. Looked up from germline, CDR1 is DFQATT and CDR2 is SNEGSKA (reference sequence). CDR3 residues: CSAALAGARGEQFF. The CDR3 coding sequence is TGCAGTGCTGCACTAGCGGGAGCACGGGGGGAGCAGTTCTTC.

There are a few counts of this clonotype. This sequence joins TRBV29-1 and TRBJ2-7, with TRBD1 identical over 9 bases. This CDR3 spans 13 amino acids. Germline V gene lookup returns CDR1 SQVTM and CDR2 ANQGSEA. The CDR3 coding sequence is TGCGGTGTGGGTGGACAGGGGTTGTACGAGCAGTACTTC. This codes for CGVGGQGLYEQYF.